This T cell receptor beta chain appears in the sequencing data of a study of cytomegalovirus exposure and HLA in healthy donors. V was clipped by 2 bases and J by 0 bases, with 8 bases between them. Germline loops: CDR1 MNHEY, CDR2 SVGAGI. CDR3 length: 15 amino acids. To note about this clone: Its antigen is currently unknown.

Researchers ran the PCR with 60 Vbeta and 13 Jbeta primers. Using immunoSEQ multiplex PCR, the repertoire was profiled, and TCRdb retains in-frame clones only, with some absent. The repertoire shows about 46,000 clones; the top ten hold about 1.2%. Regarding the study as a whole: Per a prior analysis, the majority of TCR beta V segments were productive roughly 90% or roughly 30% of the time. Accurate HLA-A and HLA-B prediction from TCR beta sequences was reported for most subjects.

The sequence derives from a woman in her thirties or forties in good health and CMV-seronegative. Sequencing was done on a sample of PBMCs. The chain joins TRBV6-5 to TRBJ2-1; possible D gene TRBD2, 6 bases. The CDR3 coding sequence is TGTGCCAGCAGTTACCGGGGGAGCTCCTACAATGAGCAGTTCTTC. Protein sequence: CASSYRGSSYNEQFF.